The 32 T cell receptor beta chains below all came from one sample that was sequenced in a study of blood T cell repertoires in COVID-19. The assay was immunoSEQ multiplex PCR, and TCRdb's table has in-frame clones only and misses some. Among approximately 280,000 clones listed, roughly 90% were seen once. The sequenced sample was peripheral blood. The receptors were gathered from a man aged 18 to 35 with active or convalescent COVID-19.

This clone was recorded once. The chain combines TRBV2 with TRBJ1-2, with D unresolved. With 8 bases removed from V and 2 bases from J, the gap between germline ends came to 9 bases. The length of the CDR3 is 12 residues. Germline V gene sequence: CDR1 SNHLY, CDR2 FYNNEI. CDR3 amino acids: CASQTENYGYTF. The CDR3 DNA follows: TGTGCCAGCCAAACAGAGAACTATGGCTACACCTTC.

This rearrangement joins TRBV25-1 to TRBJ1-3; D is possibly TRBD1 (5 bases). Deletions cut 6 bases from V and 0 bases from J, with 9 bases between. The CDR3 is 14 amino acids. Germline V gene sequence: CDR1 MGHDK, CDR2 SYGVNS. Here the CDR3 DNA reads TGTGCCAGCAGAGACAGTATCTCTGGAAACACCATATATTTT. Encoded protein: CASRDSISGNTIYF.

The gene calls are TRBV7-8 and TRBJ2-1; 8 nucleotides match TRBD2. Per germline, CDR1 SGHVS and CDR2 FQNEAQ. J was trimmed by 4 bases and V by 1 base; bases with no gene match: 6. The CDR3 length is 16 residues. The CDR3 region is CASSLGGGGGYNEQFF. CDR3 nucleotide sequence: TGTGCCAGCAGCTTAGGCGGTGGCGGGGGGTACAATGAGCAGTTCTTC.

The chain recombines TRBV9 with TRBJ1-4; 7 nucleotides agree with TRBD1. J gave up 3 bases and V 0 bases, and 5 bases lay outside the gene matches. CDR3 length equals 16 residues. Germline V gene data show CDR1 as SGDLS and CDR2 as YYNGEE. The CDR3 spells CASSVGTGESNEKLFF. The CDR3 DNA reads as TGTGCCAGCAGCGTAGGAACAGGGGAATCTAATGAAAAACTGTTTTTT.

The count of this clone is one. The V gene is TRBV4-1, the J gene TRBJ2-2; tentative D call: TRBD2 (6 bases). In germline, CDR1 is MGHRA, CDR2 YSYEKL. Trimming shortened V by 2 bases and J by 8 bases, and 12 bases separated the two germline ends. CDR3 length: 14 amino acids. The CDR3 is CASSQTGLPGELFF. CDR3 DNA sequence: TGCGCCAGCAGCCAAACGGGACTCCCAGGGGAGCTGTTTTTT.

This clone was found once. This chain joins TRBV6-5 and TRBJ2-1, with TRBD2 matching 10 bases. V lost 7 bases and J lost 9; bases outside the gene matches: 6. This CDR3 comprises 13 residues. CDR1 MNHEY and CDR2 SVGAGI come from the germline V gene. CDR3 coding DNA: TGTGCCAGCATGGAGCGGGGGGGCCCTGAGCAGTTCTTC. This translates into CASMERGGPEQFF.

The V call is TRBV27, the J call TRBJ2-1; D is possibly TRBD2 (6 bases). The V end was cut by 2 bases, the J end by 4 bases, with 18 bases between. The CDR3 is 17 amino acids. CDR1 and CDR2 (germline): MNHEY, SMNVEV (reference sequence). This chain's CDR3 is CASSLLWSRDFYNEQFF. In DNA form, the CDR3 reads TGTGCCAGCAGTTTACTCTGGTCCCGGGACTTTTACAATGAGCAGTTCTTC.

V usage is TRBV5-1 and J usage is TRBJ2-7; D perhaps matches TRBD1 (6 bases). V was clipped by 5 bases and J by 4 bases, with 10 bases between them. The CDR3 length is 12 residues. Germline V gene lookup returns CDR1 SGHRS and CDR2 YFSETQ. CDR3 DNA sequence: TGCGCCAGCAGAGGGCAGGGGTACGAGCAGTACTTC. Translating it yields CASRGQGYEQYF.

The chain uses TRBV9 and TRBJ2-5; TRBD2 matches at 10 bases. With V trimmed by 0 bases and J by 0 bases, 5 bases remained unmatched. The CDR3 contains 17 residues. CDR1 and CDR2 (germline): SGDLS, YYNGEE. CDR3 sequence reads: CASSVGLAGEYQETQYF. For the CDR3, the DNA is TGTGCCAGCAGCGTAGGCCTAGCGGGGGAGTACCAAGAGACCCAGTACTTC.

CDR3 in amino acids: CASSERETQNSPLHF. In DNA form, the CDR3 reads TGTGCCAGCAGTGAAAGGGAGACACAAAATTCACCCCTCCACTTT. V and J are TRBV2 and TRBJ1-6; D unclear. The CDR3 spans 15 residues. Germline V CDR1 and CDR2: SNHLY, FYNNEI. V shed 2 bases and J shed 7 bases, with 12 bases lying between them.

This rearrangement joins TRBV5-1 to TRBJ1-2; 7 bases align to TRBD1. The CDR3 has 14 amino acids. Germline V gene sequence: CDR1 SGHRS, CDR2 YFSETQ. J was trimmed by 1 base and V by 4 bases; bases with no gene match: 4. The CDR3 coding sequence is TGCGCCAGCAGCGTGGACAGGCTTAACTATGGCTACACCTTC. Protein product: CASSVDRLNYGYTF.

The chain carries TRBV5-1 and TRBJ2-7; D is unclear. Germline CDR1 is SGHRS and CDR2 is YFSETQ. Trimming took 0 bases from V and 0 from J, leaving 4 bases between them. The CDR3 runs 13 residues. The CDR3 DNA follows: TGCGCCAGCAGCTTGGAGAGCTCCTACGAGCAGTACTTC. This sequence encodes CASSLESSYEQYF.

J is TRBJ1-1 and V is TRBV5-4; 9 bases are a match to TRBD1. V gave up 4 bases and J gave up 1 base; unmatched junction bases: 11. The CDR3 contains 17 residues. Germline assignment: CDR1 SGHNT and CDR2 YYREEE (reference sequence). The chain's CDR3 is CASSPPPGQGTNTEAFF. CDR3 DNA sequence: TGTGCCAGCAGCCCACCCCCGGGACAGGGAACGAACACTGAAGCTTTCTTT.

The V gene is TRBV10-3, the J gene TRBJ2-5; 13 nucleotides match TRBD2. CDR3 length: 17 residues. Per the germline V gene, CDR1 is ENHRY and CDR2 is SYGVKD. V shed 4 bases and J 4 bases; nucleotides not matched to a gene: 9. CDR3 in DNA: TGTGCCATCAGTGCCACACTAGCGGGGGGGAAAAGAGAGACCCAGTACTTC. This sequence encodes CAISATLAGGKRETQYF.

This rearrangement joins TRBV5-1 to TRBJ2-7; 7 nucleotides agree with TRBD1. V was pared by 7 bases and J by 0 bases, with 4 bases of the junction left unmatched. Germline assignment: CDR1 SGHRS and CDR2 YFSETQ. The CDR3 loop spans 13 amino acids. The CDR3 nucleotides are TGCGCCAGCTGGGGACAGAACTCCTACGAGCAGTACTTC. This encodes CASWGQNSYEQYF.

The gene calls are TRBV7-9 and TRBJ2-1; 11 nucleotides align to TRBD2. V shed 4 bases and J 2 bases; nucleotides not matched to a gene: 10. Germline V gene lookup returns CDR1 SEHNR and CDR2 FQNEAQ (reference sequence). This CDR3 comprises 18 residues. The CDR3 sequence: CASSSKGLAGGPYNEQFF. CDR3 nucleotide sequence: TGTGCCAGCAGCTCGAAGGGGCTAGCGGGGGGCCCCTACAATGAGCAGTTCTTC.

This chain links TRBV19 with TRBJ1-5, with TRBD1 as a possible D gene (6 bases). Germline values: CDR1 LNHDA, CDR2 SQIVND (reference sequence). This CDR3 has 16 amino acids. Trimming stripped 3 bases from V and 3 bases from J, with 15 bases between. The CDR3 is CASSMGGARFNQPQHF. The CDR3 DNA reads TGTGCCAGTAGTATGGGGGGGGCGAGGTTCAATCAGCCCCAGCATTTT.

The gene calls are TRBV18 and TRBJ2-1; 9 bases align to TRBD2. Germline V gene lookup returns CDR1 KGHSH and CDR2 LQKENI. Germline trimming cut 3 bases from V and 14 bases from J; bases unmatched to any gene: 14. The CDR3 consists of 15 residues. The CDR3 nucleotides read TGTGCCAGCTCACCCCAAGCGGGGGGAGGAGCGGCGGAGTTCTTC. It yields the protein CASSPQAGGGAAEFF.

V usage is TRBV25-1 and J usage is TRBJ1-1; tentatively, D is TRBD1 (6 bases). The CDR3 has 14 residues. The V end was cut by 8 bases, the J end by 3 bases, with 16 bases between. Germline-derived CDR1 and CDR2 are MGHDK and SYGVNS. CDR3 in DNA: TGTGCCAGCGCAGGGACACTTGATTACACTGAAGCTTTCTTT. Its protein product is CASAGTLDYTEAFF.

This rearrangement joins TRBV7-9 to TRBJ1-3; a possible D gene is TRBD1 (5 bases). Germline CDR1 SEHNR, CDR2 FQNEAQ (reference sequence). There are 15 residues in the CDR3. V was trimmed by 1 base and J by 3 bases, leaving 10 bases between them. DNA of the CDR3: TGTGCCAGCAGCTTAGATGCAGGGTTTGGAAACACCATATATTTT. This encodes CASSLDAGFGNTIYF.

The chain couples TRBV3-1 (or the pseudogene TRBV3-2) to TRBJ2-1; D possibly corresponds to TRBD2 (7 bases). V was trimmed by 3 bases and J by 0 bases, leaving 30 bases between them. This CDR3 has 22 amino acids. In germline, CDR1 is LGHDT, CDR2 YNNKEL (reference sequence). CDR3 residues: CASSHDKEGGGRNSSSYNEQFF. The CDR3 coding sequence is TGTGCCAGCAGCCACGACAAAGAAGGGGGGGGCAGAAACAGCTCCTCCTACAATGAGCAGTTCTTC.

The V and J genes are TRBV9 and TRBJ1-1, with 12 bases matching TRBD1. V gave up 2 bases and J gave up 6 bases; unmatched junction bases: 11. Germline CDR1 reads SGDLS; CDR2 reads YYNGEE. There are 17 residues in the CDR3. The CDR3 loop is CASSVSGTGGGGSEAFF. The CDR3 nucleotides are TGTGCCAGCAGCGTTTCCGGGACAGGGGGCGGTGGGTCTGAAGCTTTCTTT. Together with reference TRBV9 and TRBJ1-1, the CDR3 gives the full variable domain: DSGVTQTPKHLITATGQRVTLRCSPRSGDLSVYWYQQSLDQGLQFLIQYYNGEERAKGNILERFSAQQFPDLHSELNLSSLELGDSALYFCASSVSGTGGGGSEAFFGQGTRLTVV.

The chain recombines TRBV18 with TRBJ2-7, with 8 bases matching TRBD1. CDR1 is KGHSH, CDR2 LQKENI, per germline. This CDR3 is built from 16 residues. Trimming removed 3 bases from V and 2 bases from J; junction bases left unmatched: 9. CDR3 sequence reads: CASSPTGAYPTYEQYF. CDR3 in DNA: TGTGCCAGCTCACCGACAGGGGCGTACCCCACCTACGAGCAGTACTTC. Variable domain in full (rest from reference TRBV18 and TRBJ2-7): NAGVMQNPRHLVRRRGQEARLRCSPMKGHSHVYWYRQLPEEGLKFMVYLQKENIIDESGMPKERFSAEFPKEGPSILRIQQVVRGDSAAYFCASSPTGAYPTYEQYFGPGTRLTVT.

This rearrangement joins TRBV2 to TRBJ2-7; the D is unclear. The V end was cut by 6 bases, the J end by 3 bases, with 12 bases between. Looked up from germline, CDR1 is SNHLY and CDR2 is FYNNEI. This CDR3 is built from 13 residues. The CDR3 region is CASSHLGGYEQYF. In nucleotides, the CDR3 is TGTGCCAGCAGCCACCTTGGCGGCTACGAGCAGTACTTC.

The chain's CDR3 is CASSPSGEQYF. The CDR3 coding sequence is TGTGCCAGCTCCCCCAGTGGCGAGCAGTACTTC. This chain links TRBV18 with TRBJ2-7; no reliable D call. The CDR3 totals 11 residues. Per germline, CDR1 KGHSH and CDR2 LQKENI. V was trimmed by 6 bases and J by 6 bases, leaving 9 bases between them.

The chain carries TRBV4-3 and TRBJ2-2; 9 bases are shared with TRBD2. Germline CDR1 is LGHNA and CDR2 is YSLEER. This CDR3 is built from 15 residues. V shed 4 bases, J shed 7 bases, and the junction held 7 bases outside the gene matches. CDR3 sequence: CASSPGTSWGGELFF. CDR3 sequence (DNA): TGCGCCAGCAGCCCTGGGACTAGCTGGGGCGGGGAGCTGTTTTTT.

The chain joins TRBV5-5 to TRBJ1-2; no reliable D call. V was cut by 0 bases and J by 3 bases, with 9 bases left in between. The CDR3 runs 14 residues. Germline V gene sequence: CDR1 SGHKS, CDR2 YYEKEE (reference sequence). This chain's CDR3 is CASSLGSADYGYTF. CDR3 DNA sequence: TGTGCCAGCAGCTTGGGGTCAGCGGACTATGGCTACACCTTC.

The genes are TRBV7-2 and TRBJ2-1; D unresolved. Trimming took off 3 bases at V and 6 bases at J, with 6 bases between the two ends. The CDR3 has 12 amino acids. The germline V gene encodes CDR1 SGHTA and CDR2 FQGNSA. The CDR3 DNA follows: TGTGCCAGCAGCTTCCTATCCAATGAGCAGTTCTTC. Protein product: CASSFLSNEQFF.

V is TRBV7-6 and J is TRBJ2-3; possible D gene TRBD2, 6 bases. The length of the CDR3 is 15 residues. CDR1 and CDR2 from the germline V gene are SGHVS and FNYEAQ. The V gene lost 1 base and the J gene lost 5 bases, with 13 bases spanning the gap. CDR3 DNA: TGTGCCAGCAGCTTAGGTGGCGGGGTGTTAGATACGCAGTATTTT. Its translation: CASSLGGGVLDTQYF.

The chain uses TRBV2 and TRBJ1-1; D is possibly TRBD1 (5 bases). The CDR3 runs to 15 residues. V was pared by 5 bases and J by 9 bases, with 22 bases between. From germline, CDR1 is SNHLY and CDR2 FYNNEI. As DNA, the CDR3 is TGTGCCAGCAGTTCTGGGGTTACAGGCATTGGGAAAGCTTTCTTT. This sequence encodes CASSSGVTGIGKAFF.

J is TRBJ2-1 and V is TRBV19; 8 bases agree with TRBD2. This CDR3 region has 15 residues. In germline, CDR1 is LNHDA, CDR2 SQIVND (reference sequence). Trimming took 7 bases from V and 7 from J; bases not matched to a gene: 12. CDR3 coding DNA: TGTGCCAGTACCGCTCGCGGGGGGAGTGGGAATGAGCAGTTCTTC. Protein sequence: CASTARGGSGNEQFF.

As for this clone: Other DNA variants within this sample encode the same CDR3. The CDR3 loop reads CASSLSGTGNQPQHF. The CDR3 DNA reads TGTGCCAGCAGTTTATCTGGGACAGGAAATCAGCCCCAGCATTTT. The V and J genes are TRBV27 and TRBJ1-5; 8 nucleotides agree with TRBD1. The CDR3 runs to 15 residues. The germline gives CDR1 MNHEY, CDR2 SMNVEV (reference sequence). V shed 0 bases, J shed 4 bases, and the junction held 2 bases outside the gene matches.